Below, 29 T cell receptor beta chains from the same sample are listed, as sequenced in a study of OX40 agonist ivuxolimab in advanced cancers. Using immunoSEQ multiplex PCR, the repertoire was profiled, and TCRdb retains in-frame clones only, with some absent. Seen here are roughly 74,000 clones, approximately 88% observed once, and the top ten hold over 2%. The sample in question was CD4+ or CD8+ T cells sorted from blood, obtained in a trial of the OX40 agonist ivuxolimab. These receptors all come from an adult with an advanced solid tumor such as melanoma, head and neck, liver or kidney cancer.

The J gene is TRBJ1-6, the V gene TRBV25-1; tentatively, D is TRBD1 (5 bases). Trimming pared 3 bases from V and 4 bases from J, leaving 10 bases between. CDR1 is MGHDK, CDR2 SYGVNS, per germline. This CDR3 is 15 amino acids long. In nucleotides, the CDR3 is TGTGCCAGCAGTGATGGGAGGGGATATAATTCACCCCTCCACTTT. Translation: CASSDGRGYNSPLHF.

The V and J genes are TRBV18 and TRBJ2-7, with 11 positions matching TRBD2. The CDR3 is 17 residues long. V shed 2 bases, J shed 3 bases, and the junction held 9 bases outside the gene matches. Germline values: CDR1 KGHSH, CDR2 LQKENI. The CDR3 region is CASSPVIAGLAVYEQYF. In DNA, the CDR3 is TGTGCCAGCTCACCAGTTATCGCGGGACTAGCGGTCTACGAGCAGTACTTC.

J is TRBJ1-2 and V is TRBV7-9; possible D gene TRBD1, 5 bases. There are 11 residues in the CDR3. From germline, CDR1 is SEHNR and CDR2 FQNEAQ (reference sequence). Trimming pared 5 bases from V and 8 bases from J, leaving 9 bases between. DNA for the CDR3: TGTGCCAGCAGCCTCGGGGGGGGCTACACCTTC. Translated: CASSLGGGYTF.

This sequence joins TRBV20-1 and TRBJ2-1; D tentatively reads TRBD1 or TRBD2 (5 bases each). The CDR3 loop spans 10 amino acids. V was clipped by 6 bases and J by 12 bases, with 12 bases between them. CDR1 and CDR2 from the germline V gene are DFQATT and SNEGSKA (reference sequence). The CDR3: CSANRGSQFF. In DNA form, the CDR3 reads TGCAGTGCGAACCGGGGCTCGCAGTTCTTC.

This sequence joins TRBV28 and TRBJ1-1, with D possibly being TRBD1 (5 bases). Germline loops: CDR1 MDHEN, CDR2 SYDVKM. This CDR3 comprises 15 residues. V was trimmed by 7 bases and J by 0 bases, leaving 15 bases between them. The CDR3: CASIPFRGMNTEAFF. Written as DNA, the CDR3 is TGTGCCAGCATTCCCTTTAGGGGCATGAACACTGAAGCTTTCTTT.

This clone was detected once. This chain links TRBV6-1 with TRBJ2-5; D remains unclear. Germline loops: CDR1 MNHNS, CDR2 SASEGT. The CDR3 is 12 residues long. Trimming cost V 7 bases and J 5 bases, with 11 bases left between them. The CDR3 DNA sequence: TGTGCCAGCAACCAGTTTCCGGAGACCCAGTACTTC. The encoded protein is CASNQFPETQYF.

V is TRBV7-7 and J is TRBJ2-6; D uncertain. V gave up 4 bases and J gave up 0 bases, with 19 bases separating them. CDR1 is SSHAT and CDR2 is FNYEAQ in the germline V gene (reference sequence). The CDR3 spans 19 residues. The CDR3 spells CASSSSPPGSLSGANVLTF. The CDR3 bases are TGTGCCAGCAGCTCCTCCCCCCCCGGCAGCCTCTCTGGGGCCAACGTCCTGACTTTC.

CDR3 amino acids: CASSLADETQYF. In DNA, the CDR3 is TGCGCCAGCAGCTTGGCCGATGAGACCCAGTACTTC. V gene TRBV5-1 combines with J gene TRBJ2-5; D remains unclear. Trimming removed 0 bases from V and 5 bases from J, with 5 bases in between. Germline CDR1 is SGHRS and CDR2 is YFSETQ. The CDR3 covers 12 residues. Full variable domain (remainder filled in from reference TRBV5-1 and TRBJ2-5): KAGVTQTPRYLIKTRGQQVTLSCSPISGHRSVSWYQQTPGQGLQFLFEYFSETQRNKGNFPGRFSGRQFSNSRSEMNVSTLELGDSALYLCASSLADETQYFGPGTRLLVL.

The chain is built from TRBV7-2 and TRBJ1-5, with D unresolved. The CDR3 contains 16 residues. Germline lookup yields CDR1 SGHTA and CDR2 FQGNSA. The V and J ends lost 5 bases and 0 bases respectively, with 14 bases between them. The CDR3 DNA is TGTGCCAGCAGCCCCCCCCGTCCGGATAGCAATCAGCCCCAGCATTTT. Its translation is CASSPPRPDSNQPQHF.

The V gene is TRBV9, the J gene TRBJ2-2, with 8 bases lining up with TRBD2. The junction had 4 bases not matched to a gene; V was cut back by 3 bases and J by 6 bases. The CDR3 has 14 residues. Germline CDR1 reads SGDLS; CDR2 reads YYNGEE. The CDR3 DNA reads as TGTGCCAGCAGCGCCACGGGACTAGCCGGGGAGCTGTTTTTT. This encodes CASSATGLAGELFF.

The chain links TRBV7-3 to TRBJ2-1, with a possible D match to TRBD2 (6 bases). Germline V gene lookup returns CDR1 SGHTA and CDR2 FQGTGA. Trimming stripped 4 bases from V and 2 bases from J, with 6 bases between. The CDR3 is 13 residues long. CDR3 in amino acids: CASSSSAYNEQFF. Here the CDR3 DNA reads TGTGCCAGCAGCTCTAGCGCCTACAATGAGCAGTTCTTC.

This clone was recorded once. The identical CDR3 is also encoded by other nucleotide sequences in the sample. CDR3 in DNA: TGTGCCAGTAGGGACAGGGGGAAGGAGACCCAGTACTTC. Translation: CASRDRGKETQYF. The rearrangement links TRBV19 to TRBJ2-5, with 10 bases identical to TRBD1. The V and J ends lost 6 bases and 5 bases, in that order; junction bases with no gene match: 3. Germline V gene sequence: CDR1 LNHDA, CDR2 SQIVND (reference sequence). The CDR3 runs to 13 residues.

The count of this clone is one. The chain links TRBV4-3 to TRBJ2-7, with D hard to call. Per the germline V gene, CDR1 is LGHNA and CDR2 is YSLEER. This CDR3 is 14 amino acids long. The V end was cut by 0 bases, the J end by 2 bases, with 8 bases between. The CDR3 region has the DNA TGCGCCAGCAGCCAAGATTTTATCGCCTACGAGCAGTACTTC. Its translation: CASSQDFIAYEQYF.

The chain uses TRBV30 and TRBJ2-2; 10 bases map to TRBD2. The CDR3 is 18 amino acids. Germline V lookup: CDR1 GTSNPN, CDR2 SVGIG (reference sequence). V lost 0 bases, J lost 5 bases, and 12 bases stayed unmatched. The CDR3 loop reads CAWSVRVPAGGPTGELFF. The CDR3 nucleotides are TGTGCCTGGAGTGTAAGGGTCCCAGCGGGAGGGCCTACCGGGGAGCTGTTTTTT. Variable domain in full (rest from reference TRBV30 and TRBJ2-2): SQTIHQWPATLVQPVGSPLSLECTVEGTSNPNLYWYRQAAGRGLQLLFYSVGIGQISSEVPQNLSASRPQDRQFILSSKKLLLSDSGFYLCAWSVRVPAGGPTGELFFGEGSRLTVL.

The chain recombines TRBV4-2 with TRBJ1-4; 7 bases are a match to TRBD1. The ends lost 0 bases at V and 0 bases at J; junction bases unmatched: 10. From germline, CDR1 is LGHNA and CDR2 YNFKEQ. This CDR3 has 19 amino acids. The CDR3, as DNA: TGTGCCAGCAGCCAAGATCGGGCAGGGGGATCCACAACTAATGAAAAACTGTTTTTT. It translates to CASSQDRAGGSTTNEKLFF.

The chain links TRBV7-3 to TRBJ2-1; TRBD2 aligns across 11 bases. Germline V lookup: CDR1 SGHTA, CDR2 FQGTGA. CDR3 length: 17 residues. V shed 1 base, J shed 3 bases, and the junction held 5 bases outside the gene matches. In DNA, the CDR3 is TGTGCCAGCAGCTTAAAGGCTAGCGGGAGGCTCTACAATGAGCAGTTCTTC. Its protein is CASSLKASGRLYNEQFF.

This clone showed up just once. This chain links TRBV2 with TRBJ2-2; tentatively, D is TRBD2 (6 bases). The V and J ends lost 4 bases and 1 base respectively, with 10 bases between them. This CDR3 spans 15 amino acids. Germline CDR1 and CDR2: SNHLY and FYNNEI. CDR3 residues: CASSAGTVNTGELFF. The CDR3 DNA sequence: TGTGCCAGCAGTGCCGGGACTGTGAACACCGGGGAGCTGTTTTTT.

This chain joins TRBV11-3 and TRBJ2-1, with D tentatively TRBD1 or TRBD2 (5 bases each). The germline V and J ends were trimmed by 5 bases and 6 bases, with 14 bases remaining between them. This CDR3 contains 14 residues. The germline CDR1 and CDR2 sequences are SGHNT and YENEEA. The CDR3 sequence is CASSPYRGANEQFF. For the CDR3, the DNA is TGTGCCAGCAGCCCATACCGGGGCGCCAATGAGCAGTTCTTC.

Here the CDR3 DNA reads TGTGCCAGCAGCCCTGGGGACAGATGGGAGACCCAGTACTTC. As protein: CASSPGDRWETQYF. The rearrangement links TRBV7-9 to TRBJ2-5, with 7 nucleotides matching TRBD1. The CDR3 is 14 amino acids. With V trimmed by 5 bases and J by 5 bases, 8 bases remained unmatched. Germline CDR1 and CDR2: SEHNR and FQNEAQ (reference sequence).

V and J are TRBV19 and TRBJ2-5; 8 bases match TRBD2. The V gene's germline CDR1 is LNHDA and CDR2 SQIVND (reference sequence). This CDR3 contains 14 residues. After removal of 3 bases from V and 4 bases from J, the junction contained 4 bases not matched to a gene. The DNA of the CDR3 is TGTGCCAGTAGTATCCGGGGGGGCGCAGAGACCCAGTACTTC. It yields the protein CASSIRGGAETQYF.

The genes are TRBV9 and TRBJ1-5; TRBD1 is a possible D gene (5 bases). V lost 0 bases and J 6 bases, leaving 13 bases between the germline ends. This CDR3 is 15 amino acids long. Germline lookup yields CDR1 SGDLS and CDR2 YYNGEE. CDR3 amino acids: CASSVDQTTGQPQHF. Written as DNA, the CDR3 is TGTGCCAGCAGCGTAGATCAGACAACAGGTCAGCCCCAGCATTTT. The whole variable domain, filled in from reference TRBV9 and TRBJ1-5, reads DSGVTQTPKHLITATGQRVTLRCSPRSGDLSVYWYQQSLDQGLQFLIQYYNGEERAKGNILERFSAQQFPDLHSELNLSSLELGDSALYFCASSVDQTTGQPQHFGDGTRLSIL.

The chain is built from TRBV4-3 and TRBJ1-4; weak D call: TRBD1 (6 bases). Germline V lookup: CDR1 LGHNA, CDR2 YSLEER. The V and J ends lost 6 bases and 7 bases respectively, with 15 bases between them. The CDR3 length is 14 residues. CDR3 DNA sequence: TGCGCCAGCAGGTTGGCAGGGGCGGGTGAAAAACTGTTTTTT. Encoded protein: CASRLAGAGEKLFF.

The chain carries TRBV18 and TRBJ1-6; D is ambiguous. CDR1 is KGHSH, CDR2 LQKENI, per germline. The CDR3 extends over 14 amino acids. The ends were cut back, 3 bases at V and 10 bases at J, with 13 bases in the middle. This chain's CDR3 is CASSPTDLNSPLHF. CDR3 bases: TGTGCCAGCTCACCTACAGACCTGAACTCACCCCTCCACTTT. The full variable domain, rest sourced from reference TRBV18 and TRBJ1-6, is NAGVMQNPRHLVRRRGQEARLRCSPMKGHSHVYWYRQLPEEGLKFMVYLQKENIIDESGMPKERFSAEFPKEGPSILRIQQVVRGDSAAYFCASSPTDLNSPLHFGNGTRLTVT.

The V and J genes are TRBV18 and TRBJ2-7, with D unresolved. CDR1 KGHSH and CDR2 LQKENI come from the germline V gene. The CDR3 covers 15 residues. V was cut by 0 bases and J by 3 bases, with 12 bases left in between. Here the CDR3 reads CASSPPRGNNYEQYF. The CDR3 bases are TGTGCCAGCTCACCACCGCGTGGGAATAACTACGAGCAGTACTTC.

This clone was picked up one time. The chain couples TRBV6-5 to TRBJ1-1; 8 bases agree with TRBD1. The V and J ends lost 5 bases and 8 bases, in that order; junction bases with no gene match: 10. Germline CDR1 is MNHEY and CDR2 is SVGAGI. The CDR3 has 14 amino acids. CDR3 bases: TGTGCCAGCAGTACCCGGACAGGGAGGACCGAAGCTTTCTTT. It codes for CASSTRTGRTEAFF.

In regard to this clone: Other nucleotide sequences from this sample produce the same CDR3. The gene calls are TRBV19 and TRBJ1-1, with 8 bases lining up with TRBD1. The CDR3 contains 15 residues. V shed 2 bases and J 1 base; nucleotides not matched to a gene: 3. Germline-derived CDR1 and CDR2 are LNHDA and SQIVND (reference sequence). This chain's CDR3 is CASSIRGQGNTEAFF. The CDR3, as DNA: TGTGCCAGTAGTATAAGAGGACAGGGGAACACTGAAGCTTTCTTT.

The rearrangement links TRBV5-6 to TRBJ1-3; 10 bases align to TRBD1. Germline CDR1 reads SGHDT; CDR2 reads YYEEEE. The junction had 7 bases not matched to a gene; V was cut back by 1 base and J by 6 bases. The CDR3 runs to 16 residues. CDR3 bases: TGTGCCAGCAGCTTGCTCCAGGGGACAGGGGTAAACACCATATATTTT. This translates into CASSLLQGTGVNTIYF.

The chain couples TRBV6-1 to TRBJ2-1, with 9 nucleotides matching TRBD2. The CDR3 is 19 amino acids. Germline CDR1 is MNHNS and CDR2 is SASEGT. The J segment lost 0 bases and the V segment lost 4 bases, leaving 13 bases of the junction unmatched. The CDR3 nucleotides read TGTGCCAGCAGTGCGGTTTCCGGGACTAGCCGGAGCTCCTACAATGAGCAGTTCTTC. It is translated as CASSAVSGTSRSSYNEQFF.

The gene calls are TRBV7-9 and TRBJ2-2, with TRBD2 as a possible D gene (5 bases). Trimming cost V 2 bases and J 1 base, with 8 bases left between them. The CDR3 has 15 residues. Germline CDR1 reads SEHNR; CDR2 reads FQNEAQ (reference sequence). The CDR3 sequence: CASSLRSGNTGELFF. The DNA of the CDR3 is TGTGCCAGCAGCTTAAGAAGCGGGAACACCGGGGAGCTGTTTTTT.